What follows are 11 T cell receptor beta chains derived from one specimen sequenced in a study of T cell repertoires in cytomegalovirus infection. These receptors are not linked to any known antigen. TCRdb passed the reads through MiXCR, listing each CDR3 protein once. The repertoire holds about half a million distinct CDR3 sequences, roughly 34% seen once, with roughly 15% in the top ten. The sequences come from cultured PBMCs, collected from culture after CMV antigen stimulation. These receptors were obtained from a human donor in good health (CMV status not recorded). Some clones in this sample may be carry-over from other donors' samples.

The DNA of the CDR3 is TGTGCCAGCAGCGGGGGTAGGCTTCGGGACACCATATATTTT. This gives the protein CASSGGRLRDTIYF. The chain employs TRBV5-6 and TRBJ1-3, with D perhaps matching TRBD1 (5 bases). The CDR3 loop spans 14 amino acids. From germline, CDR1 is SGHDT and CDR2 YYEEEE. With 4 bases removed from V and 8 bases from J, the gap between germline ends came to 16 bases.

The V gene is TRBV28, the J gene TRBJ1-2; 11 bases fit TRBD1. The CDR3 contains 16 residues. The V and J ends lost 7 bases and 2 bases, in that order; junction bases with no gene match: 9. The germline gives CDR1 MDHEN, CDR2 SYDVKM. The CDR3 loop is CASKSAGDRGNYGYTF. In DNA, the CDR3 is TGTGCCAGCAAAAGCGCCGGGGACAGGGGGAACTATGGCTACACCTTC.

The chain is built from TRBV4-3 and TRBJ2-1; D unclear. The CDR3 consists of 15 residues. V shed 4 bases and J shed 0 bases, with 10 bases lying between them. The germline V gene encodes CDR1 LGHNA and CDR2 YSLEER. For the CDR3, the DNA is TGCGCCAGCAGCCGGAACAGAGGCTCCTACAATGAGCAGTTCTTC. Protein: CASSRNRGSYNEQFF.

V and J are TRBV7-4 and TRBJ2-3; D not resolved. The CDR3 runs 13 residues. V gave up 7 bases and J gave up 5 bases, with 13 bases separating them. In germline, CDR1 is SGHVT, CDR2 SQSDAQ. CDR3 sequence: CASKQFSKDTQYF. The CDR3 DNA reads TGTGCCAGCAAACAGTTTTCGAAAGATACGCAGTATTTT. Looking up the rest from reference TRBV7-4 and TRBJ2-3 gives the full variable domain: GAGVSQSPRYKVAKRGRDVALRCDSISGHVTLYWYRQTLGQGSEVLTYSQSDAQRDKSGRPSGRFSAERPERSVSTLKIQRTEQGDSAVYLCASKQFSKDTQYFGPGTRLTVL.

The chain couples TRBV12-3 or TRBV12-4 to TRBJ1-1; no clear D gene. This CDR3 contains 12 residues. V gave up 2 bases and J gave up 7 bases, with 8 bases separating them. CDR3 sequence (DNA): TGTGCCAGCAGTTTAACCCAATTTGAAGCTTTCTTT. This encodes CASSLTQFEAFF.

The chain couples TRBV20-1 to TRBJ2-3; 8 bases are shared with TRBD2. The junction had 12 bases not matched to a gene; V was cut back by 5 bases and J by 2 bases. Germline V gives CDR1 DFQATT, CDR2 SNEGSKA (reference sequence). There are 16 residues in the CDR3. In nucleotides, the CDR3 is TGCAGTGCTTCTGGGCGTAATAGCGGGGCCACAGATACGCAGTATTTT. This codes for CSASGRNSGATDTQYF.

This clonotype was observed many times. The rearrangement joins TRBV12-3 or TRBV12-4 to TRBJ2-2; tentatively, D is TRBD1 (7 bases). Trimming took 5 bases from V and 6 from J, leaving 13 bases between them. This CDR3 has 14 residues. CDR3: CASSPQGGSGELFF. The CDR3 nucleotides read TGTGCCAGCAGTCCTCAGGGGGGCTCCGGGGAGCTGTTTTTT.

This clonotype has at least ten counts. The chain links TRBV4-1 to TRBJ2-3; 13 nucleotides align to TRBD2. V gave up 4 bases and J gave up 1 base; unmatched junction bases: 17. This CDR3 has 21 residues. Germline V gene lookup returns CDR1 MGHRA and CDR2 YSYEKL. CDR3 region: CASSRTPREGLAGLGTDTQYF. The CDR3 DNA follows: TGCGCCAGCAGCCGCACTCCCCGCGAGGGACTAGCGGGATTAGGCACAGATACGCAGTATTTT.

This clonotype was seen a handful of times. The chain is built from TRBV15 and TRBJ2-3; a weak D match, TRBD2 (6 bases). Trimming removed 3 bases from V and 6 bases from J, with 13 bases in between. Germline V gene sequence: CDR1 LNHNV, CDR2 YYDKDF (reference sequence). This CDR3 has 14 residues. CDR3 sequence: CATSRVGGADTQYF. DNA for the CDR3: TGTGCCACCAGCAGGGTAGGAGGGGCTGATACGCAGTATTTT.

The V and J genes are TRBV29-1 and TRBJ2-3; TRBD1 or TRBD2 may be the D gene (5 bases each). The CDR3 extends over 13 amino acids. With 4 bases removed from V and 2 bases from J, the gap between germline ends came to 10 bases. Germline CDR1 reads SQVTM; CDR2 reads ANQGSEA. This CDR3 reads CSVAGDLTDTQYF. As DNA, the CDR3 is TGCAGCGTTGCTGGGGACCTCACAGATACGCAGTATTTT.

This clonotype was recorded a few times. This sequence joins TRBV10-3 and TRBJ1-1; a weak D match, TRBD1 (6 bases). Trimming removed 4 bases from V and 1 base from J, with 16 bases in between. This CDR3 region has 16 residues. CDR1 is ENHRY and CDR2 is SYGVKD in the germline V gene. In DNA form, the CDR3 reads TGTGCCATCAGTGGCCCCCCGACAGGATGGAACACTGAAGCTTTCTTT. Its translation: CAISGPPTGWNTEAFF.